These T cell receptor beta chains were read from a single sample in a study of technical replicates of blood from several donors. Assay: immunoSEQ multiplex PCR; the TCRdb copy retains only in-frame clones and omits some. The sample holds about 15,000 clones, 87% seen once. The sample taken for sequencing was PBMCs. The receptors here all came from a human donor in good health. Each CDR3 is given with its conserved first and last residue. A D gene is named only where the DNA matches it firmly. Rows may omit the clone size; those that give it use once, few, many or a size class.

>TRBV4-1|TRBD1|TRBJ2-7|.
CASSQGPPGQWEYEQYF
TGCGCCAGCAGCCAAGGCCCCCCGGGACAGTGGGAGTACGAGCAGTACTTC
>TRBV28|.|TRBJ2-1|.
CASSFVQVHEQFF
TGTGCCAGCAGTTTCGTTCAGGTCCATGAGCAGTTCTTC
>TRBV6-1|.|TRBJ1-1|.
CASSRDRTLEAFF
TGTGCCAGCAGCCGTGACAGAACCCTTGAAGCTTTCTTT
>TRBV5-1|.|TRBJ2-5|once
CASSLAAGFEETQYF
TGCGCCAGCAGCTTGGCCGCGGGATTTGAGGAGACCCAGTACTTC
>TRBV16|TRBD1|TRBJ1-4|few
CASSPGQGTEKLFF
TGTGCCAGCAGCCCAGGACAGGGGACTGAAAAACTGTTTTTT
>TRBV6-6|.|TRBJ1-4|.
CASTMTGLNEKLFF
TGTGCCAGCACCATGACAGGTCTTAATGAAAAACTGTTTTTT
>TRBV28|.|TRBJ2-1|.
CASSFPTRGYWYNEQFF
TGTGCCAGCAGTTTCCCCACCCGAGGCTACTGGTACAATGAGCAGTTCTTC
>TRBV9|TRBD2|TRBJ2-7|.
CASSVTSGKPYEQYF
TGTGCCAGCAGCGTGACTAGCGGAAAGCCCTACGAGCAGTACTTC
>TRBV11-1|.|TRBJ2-7|.
CASSPGAGSGEYF
TGTGCCAGCAGCCCCGGAGCGGGTTCGGGCGAGTACTTC
>TRBV10-3|.|TRBJ2-7|once
CAISPSRGISYEQYF
TGTGCCATCAGTCCCAGCAGGGGAATTTCCTACGAGCAGTACTTC